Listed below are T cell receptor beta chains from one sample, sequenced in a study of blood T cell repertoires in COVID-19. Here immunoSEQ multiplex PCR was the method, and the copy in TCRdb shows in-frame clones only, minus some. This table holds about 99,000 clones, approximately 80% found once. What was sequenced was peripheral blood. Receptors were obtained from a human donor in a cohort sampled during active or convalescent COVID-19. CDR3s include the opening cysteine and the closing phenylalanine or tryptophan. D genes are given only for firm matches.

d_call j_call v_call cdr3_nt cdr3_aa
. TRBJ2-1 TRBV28 TGTGCCAGCAGTCCGTACAATGAGCAGTTCTTC CASSPYNEQFF
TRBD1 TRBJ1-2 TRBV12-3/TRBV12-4 TGTGCCAGCAGTATTGACAGGGGGCATGGCTACACCTTC CASSIDRGHGYTF
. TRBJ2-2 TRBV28 TGTGCCAGCAGTTTTTCCAGGGCCGGCACCGGGGAGCTGTTTTTT CASSFSRAGTGELFF
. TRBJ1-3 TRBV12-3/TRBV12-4 TGTGCCAGCAGTCTGACATCTGGAAACACCATATATTTT CASSLTSGNTIYF
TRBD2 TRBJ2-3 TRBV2 TGTGCCAGCAAAGTCCGCAGCGGGGGACACACAGATACGCAGTATTTT CASKVRSGGHTDTQYF
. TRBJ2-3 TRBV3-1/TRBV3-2 TGTGCCAGCAGCCTACGGACTAGGGGGGTAGATACGCAGTATTTT CASSLRTRGVDTQYF
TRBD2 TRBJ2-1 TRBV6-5 TGTGCCAGCAGGGGACTAGCGAGCTCCTACAATGAGCAGTTCTTC CASRGLASSYNEQFF
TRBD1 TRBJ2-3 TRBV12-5 TGTGCTAGTGGTCGTACATCCGGGACAGGGGGCCGGGTGGTTGGTACGCAGTATTTT CASGRTSGTGGRVVGTQYF
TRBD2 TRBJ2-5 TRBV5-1 TGCGCCAGCAGCCGGGGGGGCTGGCAAGAGACCCAGTACTTC CASSRGGWQETQYF
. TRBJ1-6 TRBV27 TGTGCCAGCAGTTTATTCTCAGGGCGAAATTCACCCCTCCACTTT CASSLFSGRNSPLHF
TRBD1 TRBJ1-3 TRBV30 TGTGCCTGGAGTAAACGGGACAGGCTAGGAAACACCATATATTTT CAWSKRDRLGNTIYF